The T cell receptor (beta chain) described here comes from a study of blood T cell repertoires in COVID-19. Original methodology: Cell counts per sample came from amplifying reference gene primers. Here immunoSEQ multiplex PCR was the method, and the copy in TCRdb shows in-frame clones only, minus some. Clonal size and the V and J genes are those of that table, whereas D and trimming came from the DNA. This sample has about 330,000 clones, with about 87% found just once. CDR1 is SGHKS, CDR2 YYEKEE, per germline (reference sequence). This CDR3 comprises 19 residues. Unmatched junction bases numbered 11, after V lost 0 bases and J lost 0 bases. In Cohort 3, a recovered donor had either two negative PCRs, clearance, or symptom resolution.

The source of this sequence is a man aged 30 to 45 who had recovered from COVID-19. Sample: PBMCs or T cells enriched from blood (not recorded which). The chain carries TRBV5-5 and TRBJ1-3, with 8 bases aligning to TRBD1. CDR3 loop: CASSLGGWTGPISGNTIYF. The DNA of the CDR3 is TGTGCCAGCAGCTTGGGGGGATGGACAGGGCCAATCTCTGGAAACACCATATATTTT.